This is a list of T cell receptor beta chains from one sample in a study of blood T cell repertoires in COVID-19. Clones were read by immunoSEQ multiplex PCR, and TCRdb kept only the in-frame ones, dropping some. The sample includes about 250,000 clones, 70% to 90% of them seen just once. The sequenced sample consisted of PBMCs or T cells enriched from blood (not recorded which). Every receptor here comes from a man between 35 and 55 years old who had recovered from COVID-19. Each CDR3 is given with its conserved first and last residue. A D gene is named only where the DNA matches it firmly. Part of the rows lack a size; the others show once, few, many or a class for expanded clones.

NA	TRBD1	TRBV9	TRBJ2-7	TGTGCCAGCAGCGGAAGACAGGGGAGCTCCTACGAGCAGTACTTC	CASSGRQGSSYEQYF
NA	TRBD1	TRBV2	TRBJ1-5	TGTGCCAGCGAGAGGACAGGAGCGTGGCAGCCCCAGCATTTT	CASERTGAWQPQHF
NA	NA	TRBV5-1	TRBJ2-7	TGCGCCAGCAGCTTGGCCTTTTCGCCCGGCGAGCAGTACTTC	CASSLAFSPGEQYF
NA	NA	TRBV9	TRBJ1-2	TGTGCCAGCAGCGTTGCCGCTGAGCCCGCTATTAACTATGGCTACACCTTC	CASSVAAEPAINYGYTF
NA	NA	TRBV4-1	TRBJ1-1	TGCGCCAGCAGCCAAGAGGTAGGGGGGAACACTGAAGCTTTCTTT	CASSQEVGGNTEAFF
NA	TRBD2	TRBV5-6	TRBJ2-7	TGTGCCAGCAGCTTGGCTTATGGCGGGAGGACGTACGAGCAGTACTTC	CASSLAYGGRTYEQYF
NA	TRBD2	TRBV28	TRBJ2-5	TGTGCCGCGCTAGACTCCGGGACTAATCAAGAGACCCAGTACTTC	CAALDSGTNQETQYF
NA	NA	TRBV7-2	TRBJ1-6	TGTGCCAGCAGCTTAGAGGAGGGTCCCTATAATTCACCCCTCCACTTT	CASSLEEGPYNSPLHF
once	NA	TRBV13	TRBJ2-7	TGTGCCAGCAGTCCCCGGGATCGAGGATACGAGCAGTACTTC	CASSPRDRGYEQYF
NA	TRBD2	TRBV7-9	TRBJ2-1	TGTGCCAGCAGCCCAGCTATGGGACTAGCGGGACTCTCCTACAATGAGCAGTTCTTC	CASSPAMGLAGLSYNEQFF
NA	NA	TRBV7-2	TRBJ1-5	TGTGCCAGCACGAAGGACAGATTTTATCAGCCCCAGCATTTT	CASTKDRFYQPQHF
NA	TRBD1	TRBV15	TRBJ2-1	TGTGCCACCAAAGGGGACAGTTACAATGAGCAGTTCTTC	CATKGDSYNEQFF
NA	TRBD1	TRBV15	TRBJ1-4	TGTGCCACCAGCTCGACAGGGGGCATCACTAATGAAAAACTGTTTTTT	CATSSTGGITNEKLFF